A single sample gave rise to the 28 T cell receptor beta chains below, sequenced in a study of radiotherapy plus CTLA-4 blockade in lung cancer. Here immunoSEQ multiplex PCR was the method, and the copy in TCRdb shows in-frame clones only, minus some. The data hold nearly 15,000 clones, with 72% observed a single time. This material consisted of peripheral blood, taken from a patient treated with radiotherapy plus ipilimumab. Receptors were obtained from a human donor with non-small cell lung cancer whose response to radiotherapy plus ipilimumab could not be evaluated.

V gene TRBV12-5 combines with J gene TRBJ2-2, with 9 bases identical to TRBD1. J lost 7 bases, V lost 6 bases, and 9 bases had no gene match. Looked up from germline, CDR1 is LGHNT and CDR2 is FRNRAP. The CDR3 consists of 15 residues. CDR3 DNA: TGTGCTAGTGGAACCAGACAGGGGGTCTTCGGGGAGCTGTTTTTT. This gives the protein CASGTRQGVFGELFF.

The rearrangement uses TRBV28 and TRBJ2-4, with D maybe TRBD1 (6 bases). V was cut by 5 bases and J by 6 bases, with 17 bases left in between. Per the germline V gene, CDR1 is MDHEN and CDR2 is SYDVKM. This CDR3 contains 15 residues. CDR3: CASSTRTEGGNIQYF. CDR3 coding DNA: TGTGCCAGCAGTACCCGGACAGAAGGAGGAAACATTCAGTACTTC.

This clone has ten or more counts. The rearrangement joins TRBV6-1 to TRBJ1-5; D is ambiguous. Trimming took off 8 bases at V and 3 bases at J, with 11 bases between the two ends. Germline V lookup: CDR1 MNHNS, CDR2 SASEGT. The CDR3 has 13 residues. Written as DNA, the CDR3 is TGTGCCAGCTATTCAGGAAACAATCAGCCCCAGCATTTT. Translation: CASYSGNNQPQHF.

The chain combines TRBV18 with TRBJ1-6; D gene ambiguous. The CDR3 consists of 10 residues. Germline CDR1 is KGHSH and CDR2 is LQKENI. Deletions cut 9 bases from V and 16 bases from J, with 13 bases between. CDR3 in amino acids: CASYNGDLHF. DNA of the CDR3: TGTGCCAGTTACAACGGGGATCTCCACTTT.

This clone has a single count. This chain uses TRBV5-6 with TRBJ1-2; TRBD1 aligns across 8 bases. V shed 1 base and J 4 bases; nucleotides not matched to a gene: 6. The V gene's germline CDR1 is SGHDT and CDR2 YYEEEE. The CDR3 totals 15 residues. Written as DNA, the CDR3 is TGTGCCAGCAGCTTGACGCAGGGGGCGATCTATGGCTACACCTTC. This codes for CASSLTQGAIYGYTF.

The V call is TRBV7-8, the J call TRBJ1-5; D is uncertain. V lost 5 bases and J 3 bases, leaving 8 bases between the germline ends. The germline V gene has CDR1 SGHVS and CDR2 FQNEAQ. The CDR3 extends over 13 amino acids. CDR3 protein: CASSPQLNQPQHF. The CDR3 coding sequence is TGTGCCAGCAGCCCGCAACTCAATCAGCCCCAGCATTTT.

The V and J genes are TRBV28 and TRBJ1-2, with D unclear. V was pared by 6 bases and J by 6 bases, with 11 bases between. From germline, CDR1 is MDHEN and CDR2 SYDVKM. The CDR3 is made up of 12 amino acids. The CDR3 spells CASSSGSHGYTF. CDR3 in DNA: TGTGCCAGCAGCTCGGGAAGCCATGGCTACACCTTC.

There are a few counts of this clone. The rearrangement links TRBV19 to TRBJ1-4, with D hard to call. This CDR3 comprises 15 residues. Deletions cut 0 bases from V and 4 bases from J, with 9 bases between. CDR1 and CDR2 (germline): LNHDA, SQIVND (reference sequence). The CDR3 sequence: CASSIDTRGNEKLFF. The DNA for the CDR3 is TGTGCCAGTAGTATAGACACGCGGGGTAATGAAAAACTGTTTTTT.

The gene calls are TRBV29-1 and TRBJ1-2, with a possible D match to TRBD1 (6 bases). V was cut by 4 bases and J by 8 bases, with 11 bases left in between. Germline V gives CDR1 SQVTM, CDR2 ANQGSEA. The length of the CDR3 is 11 residues. The CDR3 protein is CSVVYGGGYTF. Written as DNA, the CDR3 is TGCAGCGTTGTATATGGGGGCGGCTACACCTTC.

This chain connects TRBV19 to TRBJ2-2; 10 positions match TRBD2. The V gene end was trimmed by 8 bases and the J gene end by 1 base; junction bases not matched to a gene: 10. Per the germline V gene, CDR1 is LNHDA and CDR2 is SQIVND (reference sequence). This CDR3 spans 17 amino acids. DNA for the CDR3: TGTGCCAGTTGCGGTCTAGCGGGGGTCTGGAACACCGGGGAGCTGTTTTTT. Amino acids: CASCGLAGVWNTGELFF.

A few counts support this clone. This chain links TRBV5-1 with TRBJ2-7; 9 bases align to TRBD1. V shed 7 bases and J 5 bases; nucleotides not matched to a gene: 7. This CDR3 region has 13 residues. The germline V gene encodes CDR1 SGHRS and CDR2 YFSETQ. CDR3 residues: CASGEQGAHEQYF. The CDR3 coding sequence is TGCGCCAGCGGTGAACAGGGGGCTCACGAGCAGTACTTC.

The chain recombines TRBV27 with TRBJ2-1; 9 nucleotides match TRBD2. The junction had 2 bases not matched to a gene; V was cut back by 7 bases and J by 4 bases. Germline V CDR1 and CDR2: MNHEY, SMNVEV (reference sequence). This CDR3 comprises 13 residues. CDR3 sequence: CASMRGGYNEQFF. The CDR3 bases are TGTGCCAGCATGCGGGGGGGTTACAATGAGCAGTTCTTC.

In its sample, this clone was seen once. This chain connects TRBV5-8 to TRBJ2-2, with TRBD1 as a possible D gene (6 bases). The CDR3 runs to 16 residues. CDR1 and CDR2 from the germline V gene are SGHTS and YDEGEE. Trimming pared 4 bases from V and 4 bases from J, leaving 17 bases between. The CDR3 bases are TGTGCCAGCAGCCGAGGAATACAGGGTGCCACCGGGGAGCTGTTTTTT. Protein sequence: CASSRGIQGATGELFF.

The rearrangement joins TRBV28 to TRBJ1-1; the D gene is possibly TRBD1 (5 bases). The germline CDR1 and CDR2 sequences are MDHEN and SYDVKM. The CDR3 length is 16 residues. Trimming took off 6 bases at V and 0 bases at J, with 17 bases between the two ends. The DNA for the CDR3 is TGTGCCAGCAGCCCCGAACAGGCCGGAATGAACACTGAAGCTTTCTTT. Its translation is CASSPEQAGMNTEAFF.

The CDR3 loop is CASSPPPAAVYEQYF. CDR3 coding DNA: TGTGCCAGCAGCCCGCCCCCTGCGGCGGTCTACGAGCAGTACTTC. The chain couples TRBV7-8 to TRBJ2-5; D remains unclear. Judging by the DNA end, TRBJ2-7 fits better; the J call may be wrong. The germline V gene encodes CDR1 SGHVS and CDR2 FQNEAQ. This CDR3 contains 15 residues.

The chain is built from TRBV5-1 and TRBJ2-3; TRBD1 is a possible D gene (5 bases). CDR3 size: 14 residues. Germline values: CDR1 SGHRS, CDR2 YFSETQ. V was shortened by 4 bases and J by 2 bases, with 11 bases between the two germline ends. CDR3 in DNA: TGCGCCAGCAGCGTACAACAGGTCACAGATACGCAGTATTTT. As protein: CASSVQQVTDTQYF.

This clone was found a few times. The identical CDR3 is also encoded by other nucleotide sequences in the sample. This chain links TRBV5-1 with TRBJ2-1; 11 bases align to TRBD2. With 3 bases clipped from V and 4 bases from J, the junction kept 9 bases outside the gene matches. Germline loops: CDR1 SGHRS, CDR2 YFSETQ. The CDR3 runs 17 residues. CDR3 region: CASSSNLLAGAYNEQFF. CDR3 coding DNA: TGCGCCAGCAGCTCCAACTTACTAGCGGGGGCTTACAATGAGCAGTTCTTC.

This clone came up a few times. The chain uses TRBV6-6 and TRBJ2-7; 11 nucleotides match TRBD1. The CDR3 is made up of 14 amino acids. The trim removed 2 bases at V and 3 bases at J, leaving 0 bases unmatched. Germline loops: CDR1 MNHNY, CDR2 SVGAGI (reference sequence). CDR3 sequence reads: CASSYGTGGYEQYV. As DNA, the CDR3 is TGTGCCAGCAGTTACGGGACAGGGGGCTACGAGCAGTACGTC.

For this clone: The same CDR3 is also encoded by other DNA sequences in this sample. V gene TRBV7-8 combines with J gene TRBJ1-6; D possibly corresponds to TRBD1 (5 bases). The germline V and J ends were trimmed by 4 bases and 7 bases, with 14 bases remaining between them. CDR1 SGHVS and CDR2 FQNEAQ come from the germline V gene. This CDR3 has 15 amino acids. CDR3 coding DNA: TGTGCCAGCAGCTGGGGGTCAGCGGGAAATTCACCCCTCCACTTT. Its translation is CASSWGSAGNSPLHF.

The V gene is TRBV30, the J gene TRBJ2-7, with D possibly matching TRBD1 (6 bases). CDR3 size: 13 residues. V shed 4 bases and J shed 3 bases, with 13 bases lying between them. Germline CDR1 GTSNPN, CDR2 SVGIG (reference sequence). CDR3 protein: CAWNADSFYEQYF. The CDR3 nucleotides read TGTGCCTGGAACGCGGACAGCTTCTACGAGCAGTACTTC.

The J gene is TRBJ2-1, the V gene TRBV11-1; 7 bases agree with TRBD2. CDR3 length: 15 residues. Trimming at V came to 5 bases and at J to 4 bases, leaving 8 bases not matched to a gene. CDR1 and CDR2 (germline): SGHAT, FQDESV (reference sequence). The CDR3: CASSVRAGDYNEQFF. As DNA, the CDR3 is TGTGCCAGCAGCGTCAGGGCGGGGGATTACAATGAGCAGTTCTTC.

J is TRBJ2-5 and V is TRBV5-1, with D uncertain. V lost 4 bases to trimming and J lost 3 bases, with 10 bases between them. Germline CDR1 and CDR2: SGHRS and YFSETQ. CDR3 length: 13 residues. The CDR3, as DNA: TGCGCCAGCAGCCGAAACCGGGAAGAGACCCAGTACTTC. It specifies CASSRNREETQYF.

As regards this clone: The junction shows a germline mismatch at one end, possibly a read error. V gene TRBV19 combines with J gene TRBJ1-1, with 11 bases identical to TRBD1. CDR3 length: 16 residues. The germline V gene has CDR1 LNHDA and CDR2 SQIVND (reference sequence). The CDR3 nucleotides are TGTGCCAGTAGTGGGGGACAGGGGGTAAGGAACACTGAAGCTTCCTTT. This translates into CASSGGQGVRNTEASF.

This clone occurred a few times. The chain is built from TRBV30 and TRBJ1-3, with D hard to call. Germline CDR1 reads GTSNPN; CDR2 reads SVGIG (reference sequence). The CDR3 has 17 amino acids. V dropped 4 bases and J dropped 0 bases, with 19 bases sitting between them. CDR3 coding DNA: TGTGCCTGGACCCTACCTAGGTTTTCCCTCTCTGGAAACACCATATATTTT. Protein product: CAWTLPRFSLSGNTIYF.

This chain links TRBV7-9 with TRBJ1-1; TRBD1 aligns across 9 bases. V lost 1 base to trimming and J lost 7 bases; unmatched junction nucleotides: 7. CDR1 is SEHNR and CDR2 is FQNEAQ in the germline V gene (reference sequence). The CDR3 consists of 15 residues. The CDR3 sequence is CASSLGDRDFIEAFF. In nucleotides, the CDR3 is TGTGCCAGCAGCTTAGGGGACAGGGATTTTATTGAAGCTTTCTTT. Drawing the rest from reference TRBV7-9 and TRBJ1-1, the complete variable domain is DTGVSQNPRHKITKRGQNVTFRCDPISEHNRLYWYRQTLGQGPEFLTYFQNEAQLEKSRLLSDRFSAERPKGSFSTLEIQRTEQGDSAMYLCASSLGDRDFIEAFFGQGTRLTVV.

The chain carries TRBV29-1 and TRBJ2-5, with 7 bases aligning to TRBD1. With 6 bases clipped from V and 4 bases from J, the junction kept 5 bases outside the gene matches. The CDR3 covers 12 residues. CDR1 and CDR2 (germline): SQVTM, ANQGSEA. CDR3 sequence (DNA): TGCAGCGTCCGGGACAGCGGAGAGACCCAGTACTTC. This encodes CSVRDSGETQYF.

J is TRBJ1-1 and V is TRBV9; no reliable D call. V dropped 4 bases and J dropped 2 bases, with 12 bases sitting between them. The germline CDR1 and CDR2 sequences are SGDLS and YYNGEE. The CDR3 consists of 14 residues. The CDR3 is CASSLRGSNTEAFF. For the CDR3, the DNA is TGTGCCAGCAGCCTTAGAGGCAGTAACACTGAAGCTTTCTTT.

The table lists this clone with a few counts. This sequence joins TRBV10-3 and TRBJ2-7, with 7 nucleotides matching TRBD1. The CDR3 is 13 residues long. V shed 8 bases, J shed 7 bases, and the junction held 11 bases outside the gene matches. Germline CDR1 is ENHRY and CDR2 is SYGVKD. As DNA, the CDR3 is TGTGCCATCTCTAGACAGGGCTCGAGTGAGCAGTACTTC. Protein: CAISRQGSSEQYF.